This TCR beta chain comes out of a study of T cell responses to AZD1222 COVID-19 vaccine. The CDR3 sequence is 16 residues long. J lost 4 bases, V lost 0 bases, and 9 bases had no gene match. Germline V gene sequence: CDR1 SGDLS, CDR2 YYNGEE. Broader study findings: Donors were chiefly white British, with a greater number of females, and clonal diversity was perhaps underestimated.

As for this clone: Its antigen is still unknown.

The repertoire was sequenced with immunoSEQ multiplex PCR; TCRdb's copy has only in-frame clones and lacks some. The sample has tens of thousands of clones, 65% to 90% seen once. The sequencing used peripheral blood, collected on day 0 of AZD1222 vaccination. The clonotype was recovered from an adult in good health. This chain joins TRBV9 and TRBJ1-1; 7 nucleotides align to TRBD1. CDR3 coding DNA: TGTGCCAGCAGCGTAGGGATCACAGGGGTGGTCACTGAAGCTTTCTTT. It codes for CASSVGITGVVTEAFF. The entire variable domain, with the rest obtained from reference TRBV9 and TRBJ1-1, is as follows: DSGVTQTPKHLITATGQRVTLRCSPRSGDLSVYWYQQSLDQGLQFLIQYYNGEERAKGNILERFSAQQFPDLHSELNLSSLELGDSALYFCASSVGITGVVTEAFFGQGTRLTVV.